Below are 2 T cell receptor beta chains sequenced from a single sample in a study of neurological immune-mediated disorders. From the 5' RACE reads, TCRdb called clonotypes with MiXCR, one entry per CDR3 protein. Of around 50,000 distinct CDR3 sequences listed, 3.5% are singletons. The sample was PBMCs. The receptor set was obtained from a woman in her twenties or thirties with multiple sclerosis.

This clonotype has at least ten counts. The V and J genes are TRBV7-2 and TRBJ1-1; 7 bases align to TRBD1. This CDR3 contains 15 residues. Germline V gene data show CDR1 as SGHTA and CDR2 as FQGNSA. V trimming: 5 bases; J trimming: 2 bases; junction bases outside the gene matches: 8. The CDR3 DNA sequence: TGTGCCAGCAGCCTTAGGAACAGGGGAAACACTGAAGCTTTCTTT. This codes for CASSLRNRGNTEAFF.

This clonotype was detected many times. The chain recombines TRBV6-6 with TRBJ2-3; tentative D call: TRBD1 (6 bases). Between the trimmed V and J ends, which lost 4 bases and 3 bases, there was a span of 23 bases. The CDR3 has 18 residues. Germline CDR1 is MNHNY and CDR2 is SVGAGI (reference sequence). The CDR3 DNA follows: TGTGCCAGCAGTTCTGACGGGACAAACACCATCCGGACAGATACGCAGTATTTT. This codes for CASSSDGTNTIRTDTQYF.